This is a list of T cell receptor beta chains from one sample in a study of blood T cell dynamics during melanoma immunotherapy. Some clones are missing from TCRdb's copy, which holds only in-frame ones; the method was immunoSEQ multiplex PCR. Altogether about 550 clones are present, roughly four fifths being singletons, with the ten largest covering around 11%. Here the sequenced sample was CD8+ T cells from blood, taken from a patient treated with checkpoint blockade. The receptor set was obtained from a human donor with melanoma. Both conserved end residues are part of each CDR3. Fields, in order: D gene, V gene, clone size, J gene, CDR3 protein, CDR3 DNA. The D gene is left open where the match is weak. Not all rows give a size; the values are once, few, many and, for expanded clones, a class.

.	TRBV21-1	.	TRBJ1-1	CASSNVCYTIRTEAFF	TGTGCCAGCAGCAATGTTTGCTACACAATTCGCACTGAAGCTTTCTTT
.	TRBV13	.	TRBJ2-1	CASSFGGGEQFF	TGTGCCAGCAGCTTTGGTGGGGGTGAGCAGTTCTTC
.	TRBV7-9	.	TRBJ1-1	CASSLERQLNTEAFF	TGTGCCAGCAGCTTAGAACGACAACTGAACACTGAAGCTTTCTTT
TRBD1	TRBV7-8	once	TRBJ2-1	CASSTPRDSPSYNEQFF	TGTGCCAGCAGCACACCAAGGGACAGCCCTTCCTACAATGAGCAGTTCTTC
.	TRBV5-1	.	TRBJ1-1	CASSLDENTEAFF	TGCGCCAGCAGCTTGGACGAGAACACTGAAGCTTTCTTT
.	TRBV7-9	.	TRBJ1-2	CASSPASSNYGYTF	TGTGCCAGCAGCCCCGCGTCCTCTAACTATGGCTACACCTTC
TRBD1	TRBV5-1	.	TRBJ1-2	CASSLEGQGTDGYTF	TGCGCCAGCAGCTTGGAGGGACAGGGTACTGATGGCTACACCTTC
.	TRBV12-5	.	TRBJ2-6	CASGDAPAGQSRANVLTF	TGTGCTAGTGGTGACGCGCCTGCAGGACAAAGTCGGGCCAACGTCCTGACTTTC
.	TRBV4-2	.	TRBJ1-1	CASSQDLGTTEAFF	TGTGCCAGCAGCCAAGATCTGGGGACGACTGAAGCTTTCTTT
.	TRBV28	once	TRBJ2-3	CASLPGAARSTDTQYF	TGTGCCAGCCTACCTGGGGCAGCTCGTAGCACAGATACGCAGTATTTT